This T cell receptor beta chain was recovered during a study of T cell responses to AZD1222 COVID-19 vaccine. Notes on the study in general: Close to half of all spike-specific TCRs reportedly target regions of the variants that are unmutated. Samples come after the peak T cell response, not at day 14.

The table came from immunoSEQ multiplex PCR; TCRdb's copy has only in-frame clones and leaves some out. The table records some 150,000 clones, approximately 92% of them present only once. In the case of this clone: Its antigen is still unknown.

V was trimmed by 2 bases and J by 1 base, leaving 13 bases between them. The CDR3 covers 16 residues. CDR1 is SGHAT, CDR2 FQNNGV, per germline. The chain carries TRBV11-2 and TRBJ2-3; no definite D call. This TCR came from an adult in good health. The sequencing used peripheral blood, collected on day 0 of AZD1222 vaccination. CDR3 residues: CASSLTSGLGTDTQYF. CDR3 nucleotide sequence: TGTGCCAGCAGCTTAACCTCGGGCCTGGGCACAGATACGCAGTATTTT.